This T cell receptor beta chain was obtained from a study of beta chain features in type 1 diabetes. The study reverse transcribed the entire isolated RNA, so it sequenced expressed TCRB transcripts. This table comes from immunoSEQ multiplex PCR, and its TCRdb copy is limited to in-frame clones, with some not included. The sample lists roughly 340,000 clones; around 12% were seen once. V was pared by 3 bases and J by 0 bases, with 3 bases of the junction left unmatched. The CDR3 is 15 residues long. Germline assignment: CDR1 SGHRS and CDR2 YFSETQ. Study observations and caveats: Any HLA effect on TCRB rearrangement was left unresolved by small sub-analyses. Shorter TCRB CDR3s, moderately but significantly so, were found in Type 1 diabetes patients in all four CD4+ subsets.

Notes on this clone: Antigen specificity is unknown.

This receptor was taken from a woman under 30 with type 1 diabetes. The rearrangement links TRBV5-1 to TRBJ2-3; 8 positions match TRBD1. Sequenced sample: naive CD4+ T cells from blood. The CDR3 spells CASSYDRGSTDTQYF. The CDR3 DNA reads TGCGCCAGCAGCTACGACAGGGGAAGCACAGATACGCAGTATTTT.